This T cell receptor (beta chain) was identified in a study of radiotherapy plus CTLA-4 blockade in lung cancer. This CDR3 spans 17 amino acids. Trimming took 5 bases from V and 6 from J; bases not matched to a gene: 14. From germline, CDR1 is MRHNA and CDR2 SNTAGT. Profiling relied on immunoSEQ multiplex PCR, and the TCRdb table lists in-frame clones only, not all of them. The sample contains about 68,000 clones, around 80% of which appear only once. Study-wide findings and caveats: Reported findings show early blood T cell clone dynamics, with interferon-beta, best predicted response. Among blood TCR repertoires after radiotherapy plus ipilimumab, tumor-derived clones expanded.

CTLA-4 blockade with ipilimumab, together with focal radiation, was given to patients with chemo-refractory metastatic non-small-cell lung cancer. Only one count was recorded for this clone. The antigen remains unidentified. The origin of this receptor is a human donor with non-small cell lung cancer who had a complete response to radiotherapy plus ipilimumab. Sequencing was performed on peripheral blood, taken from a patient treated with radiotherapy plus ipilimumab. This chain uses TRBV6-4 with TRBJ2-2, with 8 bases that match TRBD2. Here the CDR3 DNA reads TGTGCCAGCAGTACTAGCGGCCAAAGTAGGTCGGCCGGGGAGCTGTTTTTT. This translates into CASSTSGQSRSAGELFF.